These 10 T cell receptor beta chains came from one sample sequenced in a study of T cell responses to AZD1222 COVID-19 vaccine. The data were produced by immunoSEQ multiplex PCR, yet TCRdb's version contains in-frame clones alone and is incomplete. The table lists about 86,000 clones, 78% of them singletons, with more than 20% in the top ten. Sequences were derived from peripheral blood, sampled on day 0 of AZD1222 vaccination. The receptor set was obtained from an adult in good health.

The rearrangement uses TRBV9 and TRBJ2-1, with 7 bases fitting TRBD2. The CDR3 loop spans 16 amino acids. Germline trimming cut 0 bases from V and 1 base from J; bases unmatched to any gene: 4. Germline V CDR1 and CDR2: SGDLS, YYNGEE. In nucleotides, the CDR3 is TGTGCCAGCAGCGTAGCGGGAGGACAATCCTACAATGAGCAGTTCTTC. The encoded protein is CASSVAGGQSYNEQFF.

This clone showed up just a few times. V gene TRBV24-1 combines with J gene TRBJ1-1, with D maybe TRBD1 (6 bases). Between the trimmed V and J ends, which lost 4 bases and 3 bases, there was a span of 17 bases. The CDR3 is made up of 16 amino acids. CDR1 and CDR2 (germline): KGHDR, SFDVKD. The DNA of the CDR3 is TGTGCCACCAGTGACCATTGGACAGTCTGGGACACTGAAGCTTTCTTT. Translation gives CATSDHWTVWDTEAFF.

The rearrangement joins TRBV18 to TRBJ1-6, with 10 bases that match TRBD1. CDR1 KGHSH and CDR2 LQKENI come from the germline V gene. The length of the CDR3 is 19 residues. The V segment lost 5 bases and the J segment 7 bases; nucleotides outside the gene matches: 17. The CDR3 protein is CASSNHVLLGQGGNSPLHF. Written as DNA, the CDR3 is TGTGCCAGCTCAAACCACGTACTTTTAGGACAGGGGGGAAATTCACCCCTCCACTTT.

This clone was recorded only once. The V and J genes are TRBV10-2 and TRBJ2-1, with 10 bases aligning to TRBD2. Germline V gene sequence: CDR1 WSHSY, CDR2 SAAADI. J was trimmed by 4 bases and V by 6 bases; bases with no gene match: 6. The CDR3 is 15 residues long. CDR3 region: CASRASGRKYNEQFF. The CDR3 nucleotides read TGCGCCAGCAGGGCTAGCGGGAGAAAGTACAATGAGCAGTTCTTC.

For the CDR3, the DNA is TGTGCCATCAATCCCCAGGCCACGAGTAATGAGCAGTTCTTC. Its translation is CAINPQATSNEQFF. This sequence joins TRBV10-3 and TRBJ2-1; D uncertain. CDR3 length equals 14 residues. Germline V gives CDR1 ENHRY, CDR2 SYGVKD. Trimming took 7 bases from V and 7 from J, leaving 17 bases between them.

The rearrangement links TRBV3-1 (or the pseudogene TRBV3-2) to TRBJ2-5; TRBD2 agrees at 7 bases. The germline CDR1 and CDR2 sequences are LGHDT and YNNKEL (reference sequence). V lost 8 bases and J lost 5; bases outside the gene matches: 8. The CDR3 has 13 amino acids. The CDR3 sequence is CASCPSGGETQYF. The CDR3 DNA reads TGTGCCAGCTGTCCTAGCGGCGGCGAGACCCAGTACTTC.

The chain recombines TRBV12-3 or TRBV12-4 with TRBJ1-6, with D perhaps matching TRBD1 (6 bases). Trimming took off 9 bases at V and 4 bases at J, with 10 bases between the two ends. The CDR3 consists of 13 residues. CDR3: CASKGGYNSPLHF. The CDR3 coding sequence is TGTGCCAGTAAGGGGGGTTATAATTCACCCCTCCACTTT.

This chain connects TRBV2 to TRBJ1-5; tentative D call: TRBD1 (5 bases). The V end lost 6 bases, the J end lost 4 bases, and 10 bases lay between the germline ends. In germline, CDR1 is SNHLY, CDR2 FYNNEI. The CDR3 sequence is 13 residues long. The CDR3 loop reads CASRLTENQPQHF. The CDR3 DNA sequence: TGTGCCAGCAGGTTGACAGAAAATCAGCCCCAGCATTTT. Full variable domain (outside the CDR3, taken from reference TRBV2 and TRBJ1-5): EPEVTQTPSHQVTQMGQEVILRCVPISNHLYFYWYRQILGQKVEFLVSFYNNEISEKSEIFDDQFSVERPDGSNFTLKIRSTKLEDSAMYFCASRLTENQPQHFGDGTRLSIL.

The chain links TRBV11-2 to TRBJ2-5, with D perhaps being TRBD1 or TRBD2 (6 bases each). CDR1 is SGHAT and CDR2 is FQNNGV in the germline V gene. The CDR3 loop spans 16 amino acids. The V gene lost 3 bases and the J gene lost 3 bases, with 17 bases spanning the gap. The CDR3 region is CASSLVGGRGEETQYF. The CDR3 nucleotides read TGTGCCAGCAGCTTGGTGGGGGGCAGGGGCGAAGAGACCCAGTACTTC.

The J gene is TRBJ2-2, the V gene TRBV10-3, with TRBD2 as a possible D gene (6 bases). The germline CDR1 and CDR2 sequences are ENHRY and SYGVKD. V lost 8 bases and J lost 1, with 14 bases in between. The CDR3 loop spans 15 amino acids. The CDR3 bases are TGTGCCATCGGTCGGAGGGAACAGAACACCGGGGAGCTGTTTTTT. Its protein is CAIGRREQNTGELFF.